This TCR beta chain derives from a study of CD8+CD57+ T cells in acquired aplastic anemia. Study as a whole: The sorted CD4+ and CD8+ cells yielded an average roughly 3 ug of DNA.

The CDR3 spans 13 residues. Trimming took 7 bases from V and 1 from J; bases not matched to a gene: 3. Germline lookup yields CDR1 MNHNY and CDR2 SVGAGI (reference sequence). The study profiled TCR beta VDJ and CDR3 using genomic DNA as template. From the reads, TCRdb called clonotypes with MiXCR, one entry per CDR3 protein. Of 350,000 to 450,000 distinct CDR3 sequences listed, just under 70% are singletons. Sequenced material: sorted CD4+, CD8+, or CD8+CD57+ T cells (not recorded which) from PBMCs. The clonotype comes from a human donor in good health, serving as a control. J is TRBJ2-5 and V is TRBV6-6; 7 nucleotides align to TRBD1. This CDR3 is CASTGQPQETQYF. In nucleotides, the CDR3 is TGTGCCAGCACGGGACAGCCCCAAGAGACCCAGTACTTC.